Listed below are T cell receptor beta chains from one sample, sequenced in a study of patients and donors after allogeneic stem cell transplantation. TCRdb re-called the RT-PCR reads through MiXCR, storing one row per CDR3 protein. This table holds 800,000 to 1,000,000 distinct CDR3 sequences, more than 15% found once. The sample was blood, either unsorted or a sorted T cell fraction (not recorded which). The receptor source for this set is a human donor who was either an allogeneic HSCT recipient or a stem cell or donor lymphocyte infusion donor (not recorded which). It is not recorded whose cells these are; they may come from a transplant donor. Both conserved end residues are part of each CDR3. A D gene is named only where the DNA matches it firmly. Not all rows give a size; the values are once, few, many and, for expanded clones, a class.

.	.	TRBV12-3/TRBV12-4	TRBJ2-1	CASSLEGTSSYNEQFF	TGTGCCAGCAGTTTAGAGGGCACAAGCTCCTACAATGAGCAGTTCTTC
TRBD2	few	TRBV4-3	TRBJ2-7	CASSQTRTSVYEQYF	TGCGCCAGCAGCCAAACCCGGACTAGTGTCTACGAGCAGTACTTC
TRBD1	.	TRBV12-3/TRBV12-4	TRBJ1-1	CASQPRGRTEAFF	TGTGCCAGCCAACCCAGGGGGAGGACTGAAGCTTTCTTT
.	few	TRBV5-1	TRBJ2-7	CASSSHTGSSYEQYF	TGCGCCAGCAGCTCCCACACTGGGAGCTCCTACGAGCAGTACTTC
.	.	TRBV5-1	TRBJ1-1	CASSVDSNTEAFF	TGCGCCAGCAGCGTGGACAGTAACACTGAAGCTTTCTTT
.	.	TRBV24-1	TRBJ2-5	CATSAGTTRETQYF	TGTGCCACCAGTGCCGGGACGACCAGGGAGACCCAGTACTTC
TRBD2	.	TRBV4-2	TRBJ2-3	CASSPFLAGGRPSTDTQYF	TGTGCCAGCAGCCCTTTTCTAGCGGGGGGGAGACCTAGCACAGATACGCAGTATTTT
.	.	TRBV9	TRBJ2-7	CASSPPGPDFYEQYF	TGTGCCAGCAGCCCCCCAGGGCCCGACTTTTACGAGCAGTACTTC
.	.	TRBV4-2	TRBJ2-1	CASTSQGTGYNEQFF	TGTGCCAGCACCTCCCAGGGTACTGGGTACAATGAGCAGTTCTTC
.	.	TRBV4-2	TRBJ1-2	CASSRGGYYGYTF	TGTGCCAGCTCCAGGGGCGGCTACTATGGCTACACCTTC
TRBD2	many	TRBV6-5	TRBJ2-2	CASSYSGLAGNTGELFF	TGTGCCAGCAGTTACTCTGGACTAGCGGGGAACACCGGGGAGCTGTTTTTT
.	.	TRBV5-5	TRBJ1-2	CASSLDISGYTF	TGTGCCAGCAGCTTGGACATTTCCGGCTACACCTTC
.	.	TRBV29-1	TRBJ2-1	CSEWTYNEQFF	TGCAGCGAGTGGACCTACAATGAGCAGTTCTTC
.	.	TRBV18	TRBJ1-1	CASSPSGARAFF	TGTGCCAGCTCCCCGAGTGGAGCACGGGCTTTCTTT
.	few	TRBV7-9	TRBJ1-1	CASSFNRDDTEAFF	TGTGCCAGCAGCTTTAACAGGGACGACACTGAAGCTTTCTTT
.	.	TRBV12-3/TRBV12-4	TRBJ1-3	CASSLDSLRNTIYF	TGTGCCAGCAGTTTGGACAGCCTGAGAAACACCATATATTTT
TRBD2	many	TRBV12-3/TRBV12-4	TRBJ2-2	CASSTGLAHYFNTGELFF	TGTGCCAGCAGTACCGGACTAGCACACTATTTTAACACCGGGGAGCTGTTTTTT
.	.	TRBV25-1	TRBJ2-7	CASSERQGDQNEQYF	TGTGCCAGCAGTGAACGTCAAGGGGATCAGAACGAGCAGTACTTC